This T cell receptor (beta chain) is drawn from a study of T-cell reconstitution after alpha-beta-depleted transplantation in children. This clonotype was seen more than once but under ten times. What it binds is not known. The CDR3 contains 14 residues. V was clipped by 6 bases and J by 5 bases, with 15 bases between them. CDR1 is MNHEY, CDR2 SVGEGT, per germline. Unique molecular identifiers featured in how the TCRbeta library was prepared. MiXCR, applied by TCRdb to the PCR reads, yields one record per CDR3 protein. The sample includes hundreds of thousands of distinct CDR3 sequences, around 15% of them seen just once. Findings of the study overall: Alpha-beta T cells about two months after transplant reportedly derived from several hundred expanded graft clones. One year post-transplant, T-cell counts and diversity were largely derived from T cells produced anew.

Sequenced here: PBMCs, mostly from graft donor cells, sampled 360 days after TCRalphabeta/CD19-depleted stem cell transplant. V is TRBV6-2 or TRBV6-3 and J is TRBJ2-3; D might be TRBD2 (5 bases). The receptor comes from a male patient aged 2-15 years who had a stem cell transplant for acute lymphoblastic leukemia, so the T cells may come from the graft donor. Here the CDR3 reads CASSLGVAGDTQYF. Here the CDR3 DNA reads TGTGCCAGCAGCCTCGGGGTAGCTGGAGATACGCAGTATTTT.